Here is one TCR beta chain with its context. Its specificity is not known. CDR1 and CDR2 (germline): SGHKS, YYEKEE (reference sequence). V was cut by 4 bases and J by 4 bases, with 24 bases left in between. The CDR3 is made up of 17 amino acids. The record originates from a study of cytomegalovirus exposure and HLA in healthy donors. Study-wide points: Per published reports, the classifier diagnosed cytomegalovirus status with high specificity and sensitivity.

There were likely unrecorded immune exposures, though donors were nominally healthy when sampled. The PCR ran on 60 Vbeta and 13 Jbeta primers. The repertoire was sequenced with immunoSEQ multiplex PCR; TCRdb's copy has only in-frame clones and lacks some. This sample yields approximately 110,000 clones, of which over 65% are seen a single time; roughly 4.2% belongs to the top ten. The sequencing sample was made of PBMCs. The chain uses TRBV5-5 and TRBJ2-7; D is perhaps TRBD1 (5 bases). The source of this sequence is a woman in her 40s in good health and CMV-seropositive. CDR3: CASSPLSRFRQSYEQYF. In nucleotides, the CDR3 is TGTGCCAGCAGCCCATTATCCCGGTTTCGACAGTCTTACGAGCAGTACTTC. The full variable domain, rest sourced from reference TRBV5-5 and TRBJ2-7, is DAGVTQSPTHLIKTRGQQVTLRCSPISGHKSVSWYQQVLGQGPQFIFQYYEKEERGRGNFPDRFSARQFPNYSSELNVNALLLGDSALYLCASSPLSRFRQSYEQYFGPGTRLTVT.